One T cell receptor beta chain is described in this entry. Its antigen is not known. The entry originates in a study of blood T cells in healthy people across ages. Study results and caveats: Possibly confounding the expanded clonotype changes was the fact that donor CMV status was unknown. A strong correlation was seen between TCR beta diversity and naive T cell percentage. Significant beta diversity loss was already apparent by age roughly 40, declining roughly linearly.

Then a second PCR, running about 7 to 11 cycles, was carried out with a sample-barcoded 5' primer and a J-beta primer mix. Any given sample supplied a minimum of 3 million CDR3-containing paired-end reads. MiXCR was run by TCRdb on the 5' RACE reads, yielding one entry per CDR3 protein. Counted here are 1.5 million to 2 million distinct CDR3 sequences, 28% occurring once; the ten biggest clones make up around 7.7%. The CDR3 is made up of 12 amino acids. Input material: blood. The TCR sequence derives from a young woman in good health. This rearrangement joins TRBV12-1 to TRBJ1-1; no check of the table's D call, TRBD1, against the DNA was made. TRBV12-1 is shown as a pseudogene. CDR3 sequence: CVSSWRVTEAFF. The CDR3 coding sequence is TGTGTCAGCAGCTGGCGCGTCACTGAAGCTTTCTTT.